This T cell receptor (beta chain) was obtained from a study of cytomegalovirus exposure and HLA in healthy donors (dated by TCRdb to the late 2010s). Describing the broader study: In an earlier analysis of approximately 500 of the donors, approximately 300 Gb of sequence data and 95 million to 130 million unique TCR beta sequences from about 179 million T cells were reported. Roughly 5 DR-DQ haplotypes were handled as single units for association and clustering because linkage in the cohort was strong. To predict cytomegalovirus infection status, the study combined high-throughput TCR immunosequencing, statistical association of individual TCRs with disease status, and machine learning. On average, 235,054 unique TCR beta nucleotide sequences were sequenced per donor among 350 to 400 genotyped donors of the cohort, with roughly 18% of those sequences being non-productive. The aim of the study was to test whether cataloging public T cell receptors could identify signatures of past pathogen exposure. Along with the approximately 700-subject first cohort, a separate validation cohort of 120 different subjects was used. In a later analysis, previously published TCR beta repertoires from 550 to 700 donors were re-analyzed and high-resolution HLA genotyping was added so that TCR occurrence patterns could be studied. Typing coverage differed by locus: A, B, C, DRB1 and DQB1 were typed in about 629-640 donors, DQA1 in around 500, DPA1 in some 600, and DPB1 in 472. All discovery cohort repertoires had been generated on a single sequencing platform. In an earlier analysis of more than 550 of the donors, high-throughput TCR beta sequencing was used to judge whether each TCR beta V gene segment behaved as functional or pseudogenic. Alongside the repertoire data, information on donor age, sex, ethnicity and CMV serostatus was compiled. Genome-wide SNP genotypes for about 60% of the roughly 700 donors were used in a later genetic analysis, which treated that subset as a discovery cohort. HLA typing included class I and class II loci at four-digit resolution. In the later analysis, no new phenotypic data were used to find candidate immune exposures; instead, reliance was placed on TCR beta sequences and their occurrence across donors. The genetic ancestry cluster associated with self-reported Caucasian donors included 65% to 90% of the approximately 410 genotyped donors. The T cell repertoires of around 670 subjects were profiled by immunosequencing and related to cytomegalovirus serostatus. An early release covering around 630 HLA-typed donors comprised roughly 300 gigabases of sequencing data and around 86 million unique TCR sequences.

The cohort consisted of 650 to 850 healthy bone marrow donors. At the time of sampling, all cohort members were nominally healthy, though unrecorded immune exposures were likely present. The donor was CMV seronegative and was included in the group of about 350 seronegative cohort members. Every donor gave a peripheral blood sample, and the peripheral blood mononuclear cells from that sample were used for TCR beta sequencing. Genomic DNA was extracted from the blood cell samples with the Qiagen DNeasy Blood Extraction Kit. Inclusive of the bounding cysteine and phenylalanine, the CDR3 is 16 residues long. Only the CDR3 region is kept as DNA, spanning 48 bases read in frame from base 1. CDR1 and CDR2 were assigned from the germline V gene (reference sequence) as SEHNR and FQNEAQ. Overall results and qualifications from the work: In this cohort, only TCR beta chains were sequenced, and detectable features were limited by the absence of alpha or paired-chain data. HLA typing was unavailable for some donors at each locus, so association tests used only the typed subset. A later analysis found that TCR association rates varied across HLA loci, with DRB1 alleles showing the most associated TCRs and HLA-C alleles the fewest. In vitro tests confirmed that a few of the cytomegalovirus-associated TCR beta chains recognize cytomegalovirus antigens. According to a later analysis, most CMV-associated TCR beta chains appeared to be HLA-restricted, and the HLA associations seemed to be driven largely by CMV exposure. The classifier was reported to diagnose cytomegalovirus status with high specificity and sensitivity in both the original and validation cohorts. A further reported finding was that TCR beta sequences accurately predicted the HLA-A and HLA-B alleles for most subjects in the first cohort. A total of around 150 TCR beta chains were listed by the study as associated with cytomegalovirus. Specific HLA alleles were associated with over 15,000 TCR beta sequences at a false discovery rate of 0.05 in a later analysis. In a later analysis, HLA-associated TCR beta chains were found to be more clonally expanded and to have lower generation probabilities than equally common non-associated chains. A cluster of highly shared sequence variants was judged likely to represent a technical artifact of the sequencing pipeline. Presence/absence analyses assumed roughly uniform sequencing depth across donors, an assumption that may not hold. Strong co-occurrence of HLA alleles, especially DR and DQ, made assigning TCR associations to individual alleles difficult. It was suggested by the authors that the approach could potentially be generalized to other disease states and immunological phenotypes. The earlier analysis of a few hundred of the donors excluded seventeen rarely observed V segments, including chromosome 9 orphons, because counts were too low. According to a later analysis, parvovirus B19, influenza, CMV and Epstein-Barr virus appeared linked to several top co-occurrence clusters. The 87-base-pair reads could not distinguish some IMGT-functional V segments, including TRBV6-2 and TRBV6-3, so those segments were excluded. A later genetic analysis associated a missense DCLRE1C variant with V-gene and J-gene trimming of TCR beta chains, and an independent cohort replicated the association. Compared with the 666-donor mean, donors in an Asian-associated ancestry cluster had fewer N-insertions in productive TCRs, according to a later genetic analysis. For the cohort, immune exposure information was limited to CMV serostatus. Most TCR sequences were seen in very few donors, while some public TCRs were found in many individuals. Linkage disequilibrium might explain the correlated functional status among segregating V segments, but an unknown experimental factor could not be ruled out. An earlier analysis of roughly 570 of the donors showed that most TCR beta V segments appeared in productive rearrangements either about 87% or about 30% of the time, which broadly matched IMGT annotations.

The library came from the immunoSEQ multiplex PCR assay. A mixture of 60 forward primers for TCR Vbeta segments and 13 reverse primers for TCR Jbeta segments was used in the multiplex PCR. Amplification of the CDR3 region of rearranged TCR beta genes was performed with a multiplex PCR assay on genomic DNA. The amplified TCR beta libraries were sequenced on the Illumina HiSeq System as 87-base-pair reads. In the authors' own workflow: A later analysis tallied tens of millions of unique TCR beta chains across the 610 or so repertoires, and 10 million to 11 million of those chains were shared by two or more donors. Raw reads were error-corrected and collapsed into unique sequences with a nearest-neighbor algorithm that merged closely related sequences to remove PCR and sequencing errors. Alignment of CDR3 sequences to IMGT reference sequences was used to assign V, D and J gene segments. For a sequence to be retained, at least a six-nucleotide match to both a V gene segment and a J gene segment was required. A rearrangement counted as productive if the CDR3 had no stop codons and remained in frame with V and J, and every other rearrangement counted as non-productive. CDR3 was defined by IMGT convention, running from the second conserved V-encoded cysteine to the conserved J-encoded phenylalanine. Sequences without an unambiguous match to a single V gene segment were excluded from the earlier analysis of almost 600 of the donors. An earlier analysis of about 590 of the donors classified V segments as functional when productive rearrangements were above 56.7% and as segregating when the standard deviation between donors was above 5%. A statistical classification framework was built for diagnosing cytomegalovirus status from the catalog of TCR beta chain sequences. In a later analysis, TCR nucleotide sequences were compared against IMGT/GENE-DB human TR gene sequences so that V and J genes could be assigned. In a later analysis, CDR3 sequences and most-parsimonious VDJ recombination scenarios were assigned using the TCRdist pipeline. In a later analysis, each TCR beta chain was defined by its CDR3 amino acid sequence together with its V-gene family, and reads lacking a unique V-gene family were excluded. In a later analysis, 450 to 600 highly shared, low-generation-probability nucleotide sequences were removed to address suspected cross-contamination and a sequencing artifact. For each public chain, a later analysis derived a clonal expansion index from normalized ranks of inferred template counts within each repertoire. In a later analysis, generation probabilities were computed using a VDJ recombination model fitted to out-of-frame rearrangements, and the results were checked against IGoR. In a later analysis, hypergeometric tests were used to score TCR-TCR, TCR-HLA and TCR-CMV co-occurrence, with a repertoire-size bias correction applied to TCR pairs. False discovery rates were estimated in a later analysis by permuting HLA or CMV assignments 20 times. A later analysis grouped co-occurring TCRs with DBSCAN, adding TCRdist sequence similarity when clustering within HLA-allele-positive subsets. Repertoires with fewer than 30,000 or more than 120,000 public chains were left out of co-occurrence clustering, as were five repertoires with anomalous nucleotide sharing. TCRdb provides this immuneACCESS table in a form limited to in-frame rearrangements. Some clones are lacking; in checked studies, under half of them reflect an unresolved V gene, and why the rest are absent is not known. D and trimming were read from the DNA, whereas the V and J calls and clone size are those reported in that table. Recorded for this sample are 150,000 to 200,000 clones; around 83% of them occurred a single time. Of the sample, roughly 1.5% is held by the ten largest clones.

To note about this clone: It has no known antigen specificity. The junction shows a germline mismatch at one end, possibly a read error.

This receptor was taken from a man over 45 in good health and CMV-seronegative. The sequence links TRBV7-9 to TRBJ2-5, and possibly TRBD1, on 5 matching bases. Material for sequencing was PBMCs. The CDR3 amino acid sequence is: CSSSHRAGRNQETQYF. The DNA is as follows: TGTTCCAGCAGCCATCGGGCAGGGCGTAACCAAGAGACCCAGTACTTC.